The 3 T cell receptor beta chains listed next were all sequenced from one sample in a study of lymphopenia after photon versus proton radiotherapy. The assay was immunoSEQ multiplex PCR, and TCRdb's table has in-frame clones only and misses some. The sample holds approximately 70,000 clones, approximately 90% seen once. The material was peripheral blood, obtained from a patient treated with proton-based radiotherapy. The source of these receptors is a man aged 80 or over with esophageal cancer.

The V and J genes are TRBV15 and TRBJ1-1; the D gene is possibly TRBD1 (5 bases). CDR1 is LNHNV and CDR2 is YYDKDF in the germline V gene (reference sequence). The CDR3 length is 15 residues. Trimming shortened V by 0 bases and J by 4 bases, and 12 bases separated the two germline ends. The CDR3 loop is CATSREGGLGTEAFF. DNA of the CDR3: TGTGCCACCAGCAGAGAGGGGGGACTGGGCACTGAAGCTTTCTTT.

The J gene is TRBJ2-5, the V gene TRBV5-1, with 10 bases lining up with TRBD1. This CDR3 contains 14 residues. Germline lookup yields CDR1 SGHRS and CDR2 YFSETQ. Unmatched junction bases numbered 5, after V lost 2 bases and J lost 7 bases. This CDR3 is CASSFRTGGVTQYF. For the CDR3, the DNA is TGCGCCAGCAGCTTCCGGACAGGGGGTGTGACCCAGTACTTC.

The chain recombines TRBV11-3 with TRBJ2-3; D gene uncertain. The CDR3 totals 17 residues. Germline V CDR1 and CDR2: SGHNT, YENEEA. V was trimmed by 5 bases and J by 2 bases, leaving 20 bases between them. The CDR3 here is CASSPPYGVGNTDTQYF. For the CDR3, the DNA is TGTGCCAGCAGCCCCCCGTACGGAGTTGGAAACACAGATACGCAGTATTTT.